This TCR beta chain was observed in a study of cytomegalovirus exposure and HLA in healthy donors. CDR3 length: 11 residues. Trimming cost V 6 bases and J 5 bases, with 7 bases left between them. Germline V gene lookup returns CDR1 MNHNY and CDR2 SVGAGI (reference sequence). Data came from immunoSEQ multiplex PCR; TCRdb stores just in-frame clones and leaves some out. The sample includes approximately 260,000 clones, roughly 85% of them seen just once. The donors were members of the roughly 120-subject validation cohort (separate from the roughly 670-subject first cohort). About this clone: Its antigen is unidentified.

Study-wide findings and caveats: According to reports, the classifier identified cytomegalovirus status with high specificity and sensitivity. TCR beta chains numbering more than 150 were designated cytomegalovirus-associated. According to a subsequent analysis, TCR clusters identified in the first cohort showed a tendency to co-occur across the 120 or so validation repertoires.

This receptor was taken from a woman younger than 30 in good health and CMV-seronegative. The chain combines TRBV6-6 with TRBJ1-1; D is unclear. Input material: PBMCs. The CDR3 sequence is CASSPVTEAFF. In DNA, the CDR3 is TGTGCCAGCAGCCCAGTGACTGAAGCTTTCTTT.